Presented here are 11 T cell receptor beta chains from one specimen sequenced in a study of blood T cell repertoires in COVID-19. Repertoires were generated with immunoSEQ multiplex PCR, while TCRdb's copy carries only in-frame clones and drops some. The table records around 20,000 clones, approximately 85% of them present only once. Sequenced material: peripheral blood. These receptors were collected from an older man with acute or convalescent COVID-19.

The CDR3 sequence is CASSKSVGGGTEAFF. DNA for the CDR3: TGTGCCAGCAGTAAATCTGTTGGGGGCGGCACTGAAGCTTTCTTT. V and J are TRBV6-4 and TRBJ1-1, with a weak D call TRBD1 (6 bases). The germline CDR1 and CDR2 sequences are MRHNA and SNTAGT. Trimming pared 5 bases from V and 4 bases from J, leaving 17 bases between. CDR3 length equals 15 residues.

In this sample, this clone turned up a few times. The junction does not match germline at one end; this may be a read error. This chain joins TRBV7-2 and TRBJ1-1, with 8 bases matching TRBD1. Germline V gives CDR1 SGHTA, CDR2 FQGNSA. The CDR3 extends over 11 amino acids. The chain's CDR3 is CASSRDRWVTF. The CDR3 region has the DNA TGTGCCAGCAGCCGGGACAGGTGGGTCACCTTT.

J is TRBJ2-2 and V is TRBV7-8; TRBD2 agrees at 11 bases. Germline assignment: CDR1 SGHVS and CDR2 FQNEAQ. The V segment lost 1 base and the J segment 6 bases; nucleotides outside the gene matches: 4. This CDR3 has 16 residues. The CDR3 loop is CASSLDSGGAPGELFF. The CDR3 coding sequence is TGTGCCAGCAGCTTAGATAGCGGGGGGGCCCCCGGGGAGCTGTTTTTT.

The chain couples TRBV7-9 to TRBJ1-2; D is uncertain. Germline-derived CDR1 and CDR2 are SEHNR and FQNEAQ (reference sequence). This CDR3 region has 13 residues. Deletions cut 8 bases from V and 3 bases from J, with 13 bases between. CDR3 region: CASREGLDYGYTF. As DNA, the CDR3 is TGTGCCAGCCGCGAGGGTCTGGACTATGGCTACACCTTC.

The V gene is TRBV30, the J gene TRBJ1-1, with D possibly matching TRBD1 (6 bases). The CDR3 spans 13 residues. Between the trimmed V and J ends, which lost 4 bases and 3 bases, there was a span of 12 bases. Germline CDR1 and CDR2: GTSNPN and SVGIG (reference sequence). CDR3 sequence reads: CAWTGAADTEAFF. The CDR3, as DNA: TGTGCCTGGACAGGGGCCGCGGACACTGAAGCTTTCTTT.

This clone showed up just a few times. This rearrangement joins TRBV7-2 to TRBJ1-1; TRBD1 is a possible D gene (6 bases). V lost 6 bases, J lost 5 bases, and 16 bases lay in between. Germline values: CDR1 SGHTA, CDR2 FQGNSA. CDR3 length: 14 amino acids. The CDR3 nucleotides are TGTGCCAGCAGATCAGCACAGGGATGGACTGAAGCTTTCTTT. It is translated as CASRSAQGWTEAFF.

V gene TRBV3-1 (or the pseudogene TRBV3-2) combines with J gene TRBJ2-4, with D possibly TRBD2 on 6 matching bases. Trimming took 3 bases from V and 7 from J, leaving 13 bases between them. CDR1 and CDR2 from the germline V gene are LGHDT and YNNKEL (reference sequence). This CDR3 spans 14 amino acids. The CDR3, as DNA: TGTGCCAGCAGCCACCAGGGACTTCGGAACATTCAGTACTTC. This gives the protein CASSHQGLRNIQYF.

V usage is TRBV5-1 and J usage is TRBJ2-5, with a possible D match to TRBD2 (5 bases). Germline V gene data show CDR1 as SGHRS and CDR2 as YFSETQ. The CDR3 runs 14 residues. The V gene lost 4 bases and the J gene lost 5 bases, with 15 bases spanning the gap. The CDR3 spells CASSPPMRGETQYF. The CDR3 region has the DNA TGCGCCAGCAGCCCCCCCATGAGAGGGGAGACCCAGTACTTC.

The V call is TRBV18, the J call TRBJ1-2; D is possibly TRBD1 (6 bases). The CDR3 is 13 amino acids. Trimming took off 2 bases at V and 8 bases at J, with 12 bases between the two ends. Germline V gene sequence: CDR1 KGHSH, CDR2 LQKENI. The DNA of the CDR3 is TGTGCCAGCTCACCAGACAGGTCAGAAGGCTACACCTTC. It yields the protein CASSPDRSEGYTF.

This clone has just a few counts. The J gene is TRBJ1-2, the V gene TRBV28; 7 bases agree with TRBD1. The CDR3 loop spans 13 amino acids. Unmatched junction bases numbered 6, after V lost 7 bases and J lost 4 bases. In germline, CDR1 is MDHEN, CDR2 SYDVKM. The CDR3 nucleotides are TGTGCCAGCACCCCGGGACAGCTCTATGGCTACACCTTC. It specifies CASTPGQLYGYTF.

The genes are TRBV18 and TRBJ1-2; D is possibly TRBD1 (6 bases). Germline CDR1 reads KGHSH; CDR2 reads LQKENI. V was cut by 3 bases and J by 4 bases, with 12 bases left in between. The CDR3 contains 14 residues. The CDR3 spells CASSPRRTAYGYTF. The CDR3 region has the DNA TGTGCCAGCTCACCGAGGAGGACAGCCTATGGCTACACCTTC.